This T cell receptor beta chain was identified in a study of CD8 T cells in ankylosing spondylitis. The study's findings and limits: There was a TCR beta motif, made of 7 to 9 highly homologous variants, that appeared characteristic of ankylosing spondylitis blood.

V gave up 6 bases and J gave up 7 bases; unmatched junction bases: 8. The CDR3 is 14 residues long. Each TCR beta library was made by quantitative 5'-RACE that incorporated molecular barcodes. TCRdb analysed the 5' RACE reads with MiXCR anew, one entry per CDR3 protein. The data contain approximately 300,000 distinct CDR3 sequences, less than 10% of them singletons. To note about this clonotype: What it binds is unknown.

Sequences were obtained from blood, either unsorted or a sorted T cell fraction (not recorded which). This receptor was identified in a male donor with ankylosing spondylitis. The chain combines TRBV12-3 or TRBV12-4 with TRBJ2-1; 8 bases align to TRBD1. The CDR3 protein is CASRGQGARNEQFF. The CDR3 nucleotides read TGTGCCAGCAGGGGGCAGGGGGCTAGGAATGAGCAGTTCTTC.